This TCR beta chain came from a study of radiotherapy plus CTLA-4 blockade in lung cancer. The repertoire was sequenced with immunoSEQ multiplex PCR; TCRdb's copy has only in-frame clones and lacks some. The sample lists some 30,000 clones; roughly 77% were seen once. In this sample, this clone turned up a few times. No antigen is known for it. Regarding the study as a whole: Increased serum interferon-beta after radiation also reportedly predicted response strongly.

The CDR3 sequence is 16 residues long. The V and J ends lost 2 bases and 8 bases, in that order; junction bases with no gene match: 14. Sequencing used peripheral blood, obtained from a patient treated with radiotherapy plus ipilimumab. The receptor comes from a human donor with non-small cell lung cancer that progressed on radiotherapy plus ipilimumab. The chain links TRBV6-7 to TRBJ1-1; 7 bases line up with TRBD1. TRBV6-7 has ORF status, its function being uncertain. CDR3 amino acids: CASSYPPDRTFGEAFF. In DNA form, the CDR3 reads TGTGCCAGCAGTTACCCTCCGGACAGGACATTTGGAGAAGCTTTCTTT.